The 27 T cell receptor beta chains given below trace back to one sample, sequenced in a study of persistence of HIV-infected CD4 T cells. Cells were stimulated with overlapping HIV-1 Gag 15-mer peptides. Sorted nonresponding memory CD4+ T cells were CD40L-negative, CD69-negative, CD45RO-high. These TCRs' antigens remain unknown. Sequencing used immunoSEQ version 4 in survey mode. Produced via immunoSEQ multiplex PCR; TCRdb's table is partial and in-frame only. The repertoire holds about 36,000 clones, with over 75% as singletons. Here the sequenced sample was cultured CD4+ T cells from PBMCs, taken from a patient who received antiretroviral therapy. Source of these receptors: an adult with HIV. The donor label of this sample is uncertain.

V usage is TRBV3-1 (or the pseudogene TRBV3-2) and J usage is TRBJ2-4, with 14 nucleotides matching TRBD2. CDR3 length: 14 residues. Looked up from germline, CDR1 is LGHDT and CDR2 is YNNKEL (reference sequence). V shed 6 bases, J shed 12 bases, and the junction held 7 bases outside the gene matches. The CDR3 bases are TGTGCCAGCAGGGCGACTAGCGGGGGGGCGGCTCAGTACTTC. Amino acid sequence: CASRATSGGAAQYF.

The chain carries TRBV28 and TRBJ1-1; 7 positions match TRBD1. Losses at the gene ends were 5 bases for V and 3 bases for J; bases not matched to a gene: 15. The V gene's germline CDR1 is MDHEN and CDR2 SYDVKM. CDR3 length: 17 amino acids. CDR3: CASSMKGQQGSDTEAFF. The CDR3, as DNA: TGTGCCAGCAGTATGAAGGGACAGCAAGGATCCGACACTGAAGCTTTCTTT.

The V call is TRBV7-2, the J call TRBJ1-5; 9 nucleotides line up with TRBD1. The V gene's germline CDR1 is SGHTA and CDR2 FQGNSA. V shed 5 bases and J 0 bases; nucleotides not matched to a gene: 8. The CDR3 has 17 residues. The CDR3 DNA sequence: TGTGCCAGCAGCCCACAGGGGGCCGCATATAGCAATCAGCCCCAGCATTTT. The encoded protein is CASSPQGAAYSNQPQHF.

This clone has only one observation. This chain joins TRBV9 and TRBJ2-3; the D is unclear. The ends were cut back, 0 bases at V and 0 bases at J, with 11 bases in the middle. Germline loops: CDR1 SGDLS, CDR2 YYNGEE. This CDR3 has 16 residues. The CDR3 reads CASSVATTVSTDTQYF. The DNA of the CDR3 is TGTGCCAGCAGCGTAGCTACGACGGTGAGCACAGATACGCAGTATTTT.

The chain has TRBV9 and TRBJ1-2, with D unclear. Trimming shortened V by 2 bases and J by 1 base, and 9 bases separated the two germline ends. The germline CDR1 and CDR2 sequences are SGDLS and YYNGEE. This CDR3 region has 14 residues. The CDR3 DNA reads as TGTGCCAGCAGCGTCGGGCAGCTTAACTATGGCTACACCTTC. The encoded protein is CASSVGQLNYGYTF.

The chain joins TRBV6-6 to TRBJ2-3; TRBD2 matches at 7 bases. V was clipped by 2 bases and J by 5 bases; unmatched bases: 10. Germline CDR1 MNHNY, CDR2 SVGAGI (reference sequence). The CDR3 length is 16 residues. CDR3 loop: CASSYLRTGGGDTQYF. CDR3 bases: TGTGCCAGCAGTTACCTGCGGACGGGGGGTGGAGATACGCAGTATTTT.

The chain employs TRBV28 and TRBJ2-7; D unclear. CDR3 length: 13 amino acids. Germline CDR1 and CDR2: MDHEN and SYDVKM. V was shortened by 2 bases and J by 3 bases, with 8 bases between the two germline ends. CDR3 loop: CASSLKANYEQYF. The CDR3 DNA reads TGTGCCAGCAGTTTAAAGGCCAACTACGAGCAGTACTTC.

The J gene is TRBJ2-1, the V gene TRBV27; a weak D match, TRBD2 (6 bases). V lost 4 bases and J 6 bases, leaving 25 bases between the germline ends. Germline V gene lookup returns CDR1 MNHEY and CDR2 SMNVEV (reference sequence). The CDR3 loop spans 18 amino acids. The CDR3: CASSSTPPGTLNGNEQFF. The CDR3 nucleotides read TGTGCCAGCAGTTCAACTCCTCCCGGGACTTTAAACGGCAATGAGCAGTTCTTC.

The chain couples TRBV3-1 (or the pseudogene TRBV3-2) to TRBJ2-1; D not certain. Germline lookup yields CDR1 LGHDT and CDR2 YNNKEL (reference sequence). This CDR3 has 12 amino acids. Trimming took off 2 bases at V and 9 bases at J, with 8 bases between the two ends. The CDR3 sequence is CASSQQIGEQFF. As DNA, the CDR3 is TGTGCCAGCAGCCAACAAATAGGTGAGCAGTTCTTC.

The chain links TRBV6-5 to TRBJ2-7, with TRBD1 matching 9 bases. CDR3 length: 14 amino acids. Losses at the gene ends were 2 bases for V and 6 bases for J; bases not matched to a gene: 5. Looked up from germline, CDR1 is MNHEY and CDR2 is SVGAGI. CDR3 sequence reads: CASSYLTGGGEQYF. The CDR3 DNA follows: TGTGCCAGCAGTTACCTGACAGGGGGTGGCGAGCAGTACTTC.

This clone was seen more than once but under ten times. The chain couples TRBV2 to TRBJ1-6, with no clear D. The V and J ends lost 2 bases and 9 bases respectively, with 8 bases between them. This CDR3 is 13 amino acids long. Germline CDR1 reads SNHLY; CDR2 reads FYNNEI. The CDR3 region has the DNA TGTGCCAGCAGTGAAACTGTCGGTTCACCCCTCCACTTT. Its protein product is CASSETVGSPLHF.

The V gene is TRBV5-1, the J gene TRBJ1-5; D remains ambiguous. With 4 bases removed from V and 3 bases from J, the gap between germline ends came to 8 bases. There are 13 residues in the CDR3. Germline loops: CDR1 SGHRS, CDR2 YFSETQ. In DNA, the CDR3 is TGCGCCAGCAGCCTTAACAACAATCAGCCCCAGCATTTT. It codes for CASSLNNNQPQHF.

The genes are TRBV5-1 and TRBJ2-4; D is unclear. V was pared by 0 bases and J by 6 bases, with 10 bases between. Germline V lookup: CDR1 SGHRS, CDR2 YFSETQ. This CDR3 contains 14 residues. CDR3 protein: CASSLDYSGNIQYF. CDR3 in DNA: TGCGCCAGCAGCTTGGACTACTCGGGAAACATTCAGTACTTC.

The chain carries TRBV19 and TRBJ2-7, with D perhaps matching TRBD2 (7 bases). V lost 6 bases and J lost 6, with 15 bases in between. The CDR3 is 13 amino acids. Germline CDR1 and CDR2: LNHDA and SQIVND (reference sequence). The CDR3 sequence is CASSEVRGAEQYF. The DNA of the CDR3 is TGTGCCAGTAGCGAAGTACGGGGGGCCGAGCAGTACTTC.

The chain joins TRBV5-1 to TRBJ2-3; maybe TRBD2 (5 bases). The CDR3 consists of 14 residues. V lost 3 bases, J lost 6 bases, and 14 bases lay in between. Germline V gives CDR1 SGHRS, CDR2 YFSETQ. The CDR3 nucleotides read TGCGCCAGCAGCTCTTATCTAGGAGGCGATACGCAGTATTTT. Its translation: CASSSYLGGDTQYF.

This clone has more than one count but fewer than ten. The chain uses TRBV9 and TRBJ1-3; D uncertain. The V gene's germline CDR1 is SGDLS and CDR2 YYNGEE. The CDR3 sequence is 14 residues long. V lost 4 bases, J lost 4 bases, and 12 bases lay in between. CDR3 loop: CASSPPLGGNTIYF. The CDR3 nucleotides are TGTGCCAGCAGCCCACCTTTGGGCGGAAACACCATATATTTT.

The rearrangement uses TRBV5-1 and TRBJ2-1, with TRBD2 matching 9 bases. The CDR3 is 16 residues long. Germline CDR1 and CDR2: SGHRS and YFSETQ. With V trimmed by 4 bases and J by 0 bases, 5 bases remained unmatched. CDR3 coding DNA: TGCGCCAGCAGCATTAGCGGGGGAAGCTCCTACAATGAGCAGTTCTTC. As protein: CASSISGGSSYNEQFF. Combining the CDR3 with reference TRBV5-1 and TRBJ2-1 gives the whole variable domain KAGVTQTPRYLIKTRGQQVTLSCSPISGHRSVSWYQQTPGQGLQFLFEYFSETQRNKGNFPGRFSGRQFSNSRSEMNVSTLELGDSALYLCASSISGGSSYNEQFFGPGTRLTVL.

The chain joins TRBV5-4 to TRBJ2-2, with D possibly being TRBD2 (6 bases). This CDR3 has 14 residues. Per germline, CDR1 SGHNT and CDR2 YYREEE (reference sequence). Trimming took off 4 bases at V and 7 bases at J, with 14 bases between the two ends. The CDR3 here is CASSPRGAGGELFF. The CDR3 DNA sequence: TGTGCCAGCAGCCCGCGCGGGGCAGGCGGGGAGCTGTTTTTT.

The chain uses TRBV28 and TRBJ1-1, with D possibly being TRBD1 (6 bases). The germline V gene encodes CDR1 MDHEN and CDR2 SYDVKM. The CDR3 length is 11 residues. Trimming removed 7 bases at V and 9 bases at J, with 12 bases between. The CDR3: CASKTGGKAFF. Written as DNA, the CDR3 is TGTGCCAGCAAGACAGGAGGTAAAGCTTTCTTT.

J is TRBJ2-4 and V is TRBV3-1 (or the pseudogene TRBV3-2); 7 bases map to TRBD1. V shed 3 bases and J 10 bases; nucleotides not matched to a gene: 6. Germline values: CDR1 LGHDT, CDR2 YNNKEL (reference sequence). This CDR3 is 13 amino acids long. The CDR3 sequence is CASSQDRKGIQYF. Written as DNA, the CDR3 is TGTGCCAGCAGCCAGGACAGGAAGGGGATTCAGTACTTC.

The chain links TRBV4-2 to TRBJ2-7; the D gene could be TRBD1 or TRBD2 (5 bases each). CDR3 length: 14 amino acids. Germline lookup yields CDR1 LGHNA and CDR2 YNFKEQ. The ends were cut back, 0 bases at V and 3 bases at J, with 9 bases in the middle. For the CDR3, the DNA is TGTGCCAGCAGCCAAGACCGGGACCTCTACGAGCAGTACTTC. It translates to CASSQDRDLYEQYF.

The chain couples TRBV5-8 to TRBJ2-2; no reliable D call. Germline V gene lookup returns CDR1 SGHTS and CDR2 YDEGEE. V lost 4 bases and J lost 2, with 3 bases in between. The CDR3 is made up of 12 amino acids. Written as DNA, the CDR3 is TGTGCCAGCAGCGACAACACCGGGGAGCTGTTTTTT. Translation gives CASSDNTGELFF.

The chain carries TRBV6-1 and TRBJ1-3; TRBD1 might be the D (6 bases). CDR1 MNHNS and CDR2 SASEGT come from the germline V gene. The CDR3 has 16 amino acids. V shed 3 bases and J shed 0 bases, with 12 bases lying between them. The CDR3 sequence is CASSDRQATSGNTIYF. CDR3 bases: TGTGCCAGCAGTGACAGACAGGCTACCTCTGGAAACACCATATATTTT.

The rearrangement links TRBV11-3 to TRBJ2-2; either TRBD1 or TRBD2 may fit D (6 bases each). The length of the CDR3 is 15 residues. Trimming cost V 5 bases and J 0 bases, with 10 bases left between them. The germline CDR1 and CDR2 sequences are SGHNT and YENEEA. The CDR3 coding sequence is TGTGCCAGCAGCCACGGGGGCGCGAACACCGGGGAGCTGTTTTTT. Amino acids: CASSHGGANTGELFF.

The V gene is TRBV5-1, the J gene TRBJ2-1; a weak D match, TRBD1 (6 bases). The V gene's germline CDR1 is SGHRS and CDR2 YFSETQ. The CDR3 totals 14 residues. The V end lost 4 bases, the J end lost 7 bases, and 15 bases lay between the germline ends. CDR3 protein: CASSRNRAGNEQFF. The CDR3 DNA reads TGCGCCAGCAGCCGCAACAGGGCGGGTAATGAGCAGTTCTTC.

The V call is TRBV15, the J call TRBJ2-7; 7 nucleotides match TRBD1. V was pared by 3 bases and J by 2 bases, with 22 bases of the junction left unmatched. The length of the CDR3 is 20 residues. Germline V gene lookup returns CDR1 LNHNV and CDR2 YYDKDF (reference sequence). The CDR3 loop reads CATSSETLFKGWDSPYEQYF. CDR3 DNA sequence: TGTGCCACCAGCAGTGAAACTCTTTTTAAGGGTTGGGACAGCCCCTACGAGCAGTACTTC.

V gene TRBV6-1 combines with J gene TRBJ2-1, with a weak D call TRBD2 (6 bases). Germline CDR1 MNHNS, CDR2 SASEGT. The germline V and J ends were trimmed by 6 bases and 2 bases, with 11 bases remaining between them. The CDR3 consists of 14 residues. CDR3 loop: CASSQLAAYNEQFF. Written as DNA, the CDR3 is TGTGCCAGCAGCCAACTAGCCGCCTACAATGAGCAGTTCTTC.